This entry describes one T cell receptor beta chain. Antigen unknown. Sequenced by immunoSEQ multiplex PCR; TCRdb stores in-frame clones only, minus some. The data hold about 33,000 clones, with 86% observed a single time. Repeated repertoire sampling spanned the course of chemoradiotherapy. This sample is part of a study of chemoradiotherapy in HPV16-positive cancers. Findings and caveats of the study: Candidate HPV-specific clones and E7-related TCR motifs grew in tumor during treatment. In HPV16-positive patients, HPV-responsive T-cell expansion tracked better recurrence-free survival.

The CDR3 totals 13 residues. V was pared by 5 bases and J by 0 bases, with 4 bases between. Germline V lookup: CDR1 MDHEN, CDR2 SYDVKM. The source of this sequence is a human donor with HPV-associated anogenital cancer. The V and J genes are TRBV28 and TRBJ1-4; D is ambiguous. Sequencing used blood, obtained from a patient who underwent chemoradiotherapy. CDR3 residues: CASSRTTNEKLFF. Here the CDR3 DNA reads TGTGCCAGCAGTCGGACAACTAATGAAAAACTGTTTTTT. The variable domain in full, with the rest retrieved from reference TRBV28 and TRBJ1-4, is DVKVTQSSRYLVKRTGEKVFLECVQDMDHENMFWYRQDPGLGLRLIYFSYDVKMKEKGDIPEGYSVSREKKERFSLILESASTNQTSMYLCASSRTTNEKLFFGSGTQLSVL.